This TCR beta chain was obtained from a study of T cells after yellow fever vaccination. Study outcomes and limitations: Clones from primary vaccination mostly reappeared after the booster (96% CD4, 88% CD8). Only a minor proportion of clonotypes was detected across both CD4 and CD8 compartments. Abundant clonotypes (contaminants from the bulk population) could be present in FACS-sorted repertoires.

After removal of 0 bases from V and 0 bases from J, the junction contained 5 bases not matched to a gene. The CDR3 runs 16 residues. The V gene's germline CDR1 is SGDLS and CDR2 YYNGEE. This clonotype was seen many times. Its cognate antigen is unknown. The authors made TCR cDNA by 5'RACE template switching, adding a universal primer site and UMIs. TCRdb redid the calling of the 5' RACE reads with MiXCR, one entry per CDR3 protein. The sample has 200,000 to 250,000 distinct CDR3 sequences, roughly 3.3% seen once; the top ten hold around 3%. The rearrangement uses TRBV9 and TRBJ2-5, with 7 bases aligning to TRBD1. This receptor was obtained from a man aged 18 to 30 who received the YFV17D yellow fever vaccine. Sequenced material: CD4+ T cells sorted from PBMCs, taken 10 days after the yellow fever booster vaccination. CDR3 region: CASSVEGQTYQETQYF. In DNA, the CDR3 is TGTGCCAGCAGCGTAGAGGGACAGACGTACCAAGAGACCCAGTACTTC.